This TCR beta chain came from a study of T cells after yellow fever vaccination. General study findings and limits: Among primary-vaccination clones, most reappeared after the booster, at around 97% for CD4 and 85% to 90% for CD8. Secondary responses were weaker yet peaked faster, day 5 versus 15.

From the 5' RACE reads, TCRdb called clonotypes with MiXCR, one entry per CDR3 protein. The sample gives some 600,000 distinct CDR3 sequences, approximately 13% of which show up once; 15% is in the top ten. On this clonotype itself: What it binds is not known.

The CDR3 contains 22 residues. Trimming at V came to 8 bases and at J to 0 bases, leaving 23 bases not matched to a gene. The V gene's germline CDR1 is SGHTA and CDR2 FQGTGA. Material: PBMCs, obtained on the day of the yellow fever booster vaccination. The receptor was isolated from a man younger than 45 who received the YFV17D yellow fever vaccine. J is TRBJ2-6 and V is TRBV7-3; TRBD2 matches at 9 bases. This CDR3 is CASLSEAGLAYDITSGANVLTF. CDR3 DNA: TGTGCCAGCCTATCTGAGGCAGGACTAGCGTACGATATAACCTCTGGGGCCAACGTCCTGACTTTC.